The 30 T cell receptor beta chains below all came from one sample that was sequenced in a study of blood T cell repertoires in COVID-19. Clones were read by immunoSEQ multiplex PCR, and TCRdb kept only the in-frame ones, dropping some. The sample comprises roughly 270,000 clones, around 90% of which are singletons, and roughly 9% rests with the top ten. Sequences were obtained from peripheral blood. The receptors originated from a man between 18 and 35 years old with active or convalescent COVID-19.

This sequence joins TRBV7-2 and TRBJ1-5, with TRBD1 as a possible D gene (6 bases). Trimming left V 1 base short and J 9 bases short, with 13 bases between. Germline CDR1 SGHTA, CDR2 FQGNSA. CDR3 length equals 14 residues. The CDR3 spells CASSLERGSAPQHF. The CDR3 nucleotides are TGTGCCAGCAGCTTAGAAAGGGGGTCAGCGCCCCAGCATTTT.

The chain joins TRBV7-2 to TRBJ1-2, with TRBD1 as a possible D gene (5 bases). Between the trimmed V and J ends, which lost 5 bases and 2 bases, there was a span of 9 bases. This CDR3 has 13 residues. Germline V CDR1 and CDR2: SGHTA, FQGNSA. CDR3 DNA sequence: TGTGCCAGCAGCAAGACAGAGAACTATGGCTACACCTTC. This encodes CASSKTENYGYTF.

The chain is built from TRBV6-2 or TRBV6-3 and TRBJ1-1; 8 bases align to TRBD1. The V gene end was trimmed by 4 bases and the J gene end by 5 bases; junction bases not matched to a gene: 6. CDR1 is MNHEY and CDR2 is SVGEGT in the germline V gene. The CDR3 has 14 amino acids. CDR3 coding DNA: TGTGCCAGCAGTTCCCAGGGGGCGCGAACTGAAGCTTTCTTT. It translates to CASSSQGARTEAFF.

The rearrangement links TRBV9 to TRBJ1-3, with a tentative D call TRBD1 (6 bases). The V gene's germline CDR1 is SGDLS and CDR2 YYNGEE. Between the trimmed V and J ends, which lost 5 bases and 2 bases, there was a span of 32 bases. The CDR3 contains 21 residues. The CDR3 DNA reads TGTGCCAGCAGTAATACAGGGTTTACGAATAACCTAAAGACTCCTGGAAACACCATATATTTT. Its translation: CASSNTGFTNNLKTPGNTIYF.

This chain uses TRBV2 with TRBJ2-5; D is undetermined. V lost 6 bases and J lost 2, with 10 bases in between. Germline V lookup: CDR1 SNHLY, CDR2 FYNNEI. The CDR3 length is 13 residues. The CDR3 nucleotides read TGTGCCAGCAGCGAGATACGGCAAGAGACCCAGTACTTC. Protein product: CASSEIRQETQYF.

The chain combines TRBV19 with TRBJ2-7; 9 bases match TRBD1. Germline V gene data show CDR1 as LNHDA and CDR2 as SQIVND (reference sequence). This CDR3 is built from 15 residues. The J segment lost 0 bases and the V segment lost 6 bases, leaving 6 bases of the junction unmatched. The CDR3 sequence: CASRFGQGSSYEQYF. CDR3 DNA sequence: TGTGCCAGTAGGTTCGGACAGGGGTCCTCCTACGAGCAGTACTTC.

This clone was counted a single time. The V gene is TRBV5-4, the J gene TRBJ1-2, with D perhaps TRBD1 (5 bases). The CDR3 extends over 14 amino acids. Trimming took 0 bases from V and 8 from J, leaving 14 bases between them. Germline values: CDR1 SGHNT, CDR2 YYREEE (reference sequence). The CDR3 nucleotides are TGTGCCAGCAGCTTGGAGGCCGGGGGGGACGGCTACACCTTC. It yields the protein CASSLEAGGDGYTF.

This sequence joins TRBV6-2 or TRBV6-3 and TRBJ2-2; 10 nucleotides agree with TRBD1. Germline V lookup: CDR1 MNHEY, CDR2 SVGEGT. The V segment lost 5 bases and the J segment 2 bases; nucleotides outside the gene matches: 5. The CDR3 runs to 16 residues. The CDR3 coding sequence is TGTGCCAGCAGTAGGGGACAGGGGCCAAACACCGGGGAGCTGTTTTTT. It specifies CASSRGQGPNTGELFF.

This chain joins TRBV3-1 (or the pseudogene TRBV3-2) and TRBJ2-5; 7 bases fit TRBD1. Germline trimming cut 3 bases from V and 3 bases from J; bases unmatched to any gene: 4. CDR3 length equals 14 residues. Germline V CDR1 and CDR2: LGHDT, YNNKEL (reference sequence). For the CDR3, the DNA is TGTGCCAGCAGCCAGGGACAGATTAAAGAGACCCAGTACTTC. Its translation: CASSQGQIKETQYF.

The sample holds a few counts of this clone. This rearrangement joins TRBV9 to TRBJ1-4, with TRBD1 matching over 7 bases. With V trimmed by 2 bases and J by 8 bases, 12 bases remained unmatched. This CDR3 region has 16 residues. Germline assignment: CDR1 SGDLS and CDR2 YYNGEE. The CDR3 nucleotides are TGTGCCAGCAGCGTGAGGGAAGACAGGGTCGAAGAAAAACTGTTTTTT. Its protein is CASSVREDRVEEKLFF.

The J gene is TRBJ2-7, the V gene TRBV9, with 13 bases that match TRBD2. The germline CDR1 and CDR2 sequences are SGDLS and YYNGEE. The junction had 0 bases not matched to a gene; V was cut back by 2 bases and J by 4 bases. CDR3 length equals 14 residues. The CDR3 here is CASSVGLAGYEQYF. DNA of the CDR3: TGTGCCAGCAGCGTGGGACTAGCGGGGTACGAGCAGTACTTC. Looking up the rest from reference TRBV9 and TRBJ2-7 gives the full variable domain: DSGVTQTPKHLITATGQRVTLRCSPRSGDLSVYWYQQSLDQGLQFLIQYYNGEERAKGNILERFSAQQFPDLHSELNLSSLELGDSALYFCASSVGLAGYEQYFGPGTRLTVT.

The chain recombines TRBV18 with TRBJ2-1; 7 bases map to TRBD1. The trim removed 3 bases at V and 0 bases at J, leaving 8 bases unmatched. The CDR3 has 17 residues. Germline CDR1 reads KGHSH; CDR2 reads LQKENI. Written as DNA, the CDR3 is TGTGCCAGCTCACCTCGGGACAGAGCGAGCTCCTACAATGAGCAGTTCTTC. The encoded protein is CASSPRDRASSYNEQFF.

There are a few counts of this clone. This sequence joins TRBV2 and TRBJ2-1, with 9 bases identical to TRBD1. The V and J ends lost 6 bases and 9 bases, in that order; junction bases with no gene match: 12. The CDR3 totals 15 residues. Germline V gives CDR1 SNHLY, CDR2 FYNNEI. The CDR3 spells CASSLRQGGVGEQFF. For the CDR3, the DNA is TGTGCCAGCAGCCTAAGACAGGGGGGGGTTGGTGAGCAGTTCTTC.

The genes are TRBV4-3 and TRBJ2-7; 7 nucleotides line up with TRBD2. Germline V gives CDR1 LGHNA, CDR2 YSLEER. V lost 0 bases, J lost 4 bases, and 6 bases stayed unmatched. This CDR3 is 15 amino acids long. The CDR3 DNA reads as TGCGCCAGCAGCCAAGATTTGGGGGAGGGGTACGAGCAGTACTTC. It specifies CASSQDLGEGYEQYF.

This chain uses TRBV9 with TRBJ2-7; possible D gene TRBD1, 5 bases. The germline CDR1 and CDR2 sequences are SGDLS and YYNGEE. The length of the CDR3 is 13 residues. Between the trimmed V and J ends, which lost 4 bases and 4 bases, there was a span of 12 bases. Written as DNA, the CDR3 is TGTGCCAGCAGCCCGCAGGGCCGGTACGAGCAGTACTTC. This sequence encodes CASSPQGRYEQYF.

The V gene is TRBV12-5, the J gene TRBJ1-5, with TRBD1 as a possible D gene (6 bases). Germline assignment: CDR1 LGHNT and CDR2 FRNRAP. V lost 4 bases and J lost 6, with 10 bases in between. The CDR3 spans 13 residues. Here the CDR3 DNA reads TGTGCTAGTGGTTCGGGACAAATTCAGCCCCAGCATTTT. This sequence encodes CASGSGQIQPQHF.

The chain uses TRBV27 and TRBJ1-6, with TRBD1 identical over 7 bases. The junction had 2 bases not matched to a gene; V was cut back by 6 bases and J by 0 bases. This CDR3 has 15 residues. CDR1 is MNHEY and CDR2 is SMNVEV in the germline V gene (reference sequence). The CDR3 here is CASRWDSSYNSPLHF. CDR3 in DNA: TGTGCCAGCAGGTGGGACAGCTCCTATAATTCACCCCTCCACTTT.

The gene calls are TRBV7-9 and TRBJ1-1; no clear D. The V end lost 1 base, the J end lost 9 bases, and 9 bases lay between the germline ends. Per germline, CDR1 SEHNR and CDR2 FQNEAQ (reference sequence). The CDR3 runs to 12 residues. As DNA, the CDR3 is TGTGCCAGCAGCTTAGTCGGGGATCAAGCTTTCTTT. Residues: CASSLVGDQAFF.

The genes are TRBV9 and TRBJ1-2; 8 bases are a match to TRBD1. V shed 2 bases and J 8 bases; nucleotides not matched to a gene: 11. Germline V gene lookup returns CDR1 SGDLS and CDR2 YYNGEE. The CDR3 has 15 residues. The CDR3 DNA is TGTGCCAGCAGCGTCGCCGCGACAGGGGATTCCGGCTACACCTTC. Residues: CASSVAATGDSGYTF.

This chain uses TRBV12-3 or TRBV12-4 with TRBJ2-1, with a weak D call TRBD1 (5 bases). The CDR3 spans 12 residues. Between the trimmed V and J ends, which lost 3 bases and 8 bases, there was a span of 8 bases. The CDR3 DNA sequence: TGTGCCAGCAGTTTCAGGGCCCATGAGCAGTTCTTC. It is translated as CASSFRAHEQFF.

The rearrangement uses TRBV29-1 and TRBJ2-5; D not resolved. The CDR3 runs 12 residues. V was clipped by 2 bases and J by 4 bases, with 8 bases between them. The germline CDR1 and CDR2 sequences are SQVTM and ANQGSEA. The CDR3 bases are TGCAGCGTTGAAAGATCTAGAGAGACCCAGTACTTC. It translates to CSVERSRETQYF.

The J gene is TRBJ1-2, the V gene TRBV4-3; 7 bases match TRBD1. V shed 0 bases, J shed 0 bases, and the junction held 7 bases outside the gene matches. The germline V gene has CDR1 LGHNA and CDR2 YSLEER. CDR3 length: 17 residues. This chain's CDR3 is CASSQDQGGFTNYGYTF. CDR3 DNA: TGCGCCAGCAGCCAAGACCAGGGGGGCTTTACTAACTATGGCTACACCTTC.

This chain links TRBV19 with TRBJ1-1, with 7 bases that match TRBD1. Germline values: CDR1 LNHDA, CDR2 SQIVND (reference sequence). Unmatched junction bases numbered 7, after V lost 8 bases and J lost 4 bases. CDR3 size: 13 residues. The CDR3 DNA reads as TGTGCCAGTGGGACAGTACTTTCCACTGAAGCTTTCTTT. Protein sequence: CASGTVLSTEAFF.

This sequence joins TRBV5-6 and TRBJ2-3, with TRBD2 as a possible D gene (5 bases). Between the trimmed V and J ends, which lost 1 base and 2 bases, there was a span of 11 bases. Germline lookup yields CDR1 SGHDT and CDR2 YYEEEE. CDR3 size: 15 residues. The CDR3 protein is CASSLPGLTTDTQYF. CDR3 DNA: TGTGCCAGCAGCTTGCCAGGACTGACCACAGATACGCAGTATTTT.

The V and J genes are TRBV7-6 and TRBJ1-4; D unresolved. Trimming took 5 bases from V and 5 from J, leaving 18 bases between them. Germline CDR1 reads SGHVS; CDR2 reads FNYEAQ. This CDR3 is 16 amino acids long. The CDR3 loop is CASSARPEGGNEKLFF. The CDR3 nucleotides are TGTGCCAGCAGCGCCCGTCCGGAGGGAGGGAATGAAAAACTGTTTTTT.

The rearrangement uses TRBV5-6 and TRBJ1-2; D unresolved. Germline CDR1 is SGHDT and CDR2 is YYEEEE. This CDR3 has 16 residues. Trimming removed 2 bases at V and 7 bases at J, with 21 bases between. The chain's CDR3 is CASSLFDEGAGSGYTF. Written as DNA, the CDR3 is TGTGCCAGCAGCTTATTTGATGAGGGCGCTGGGAGTGGCTACACCTTC.

The CDR3, as DNA: TGCGCCAGCAGCTTGTCGGCGCGCCGGGGCACTGAAGCTTTCTTT. This sequence encodes CASSLSARRGTEAFF. The J gene is TRBJ1-1, the V gene TRBV5-1, with D unresolved. This CDR3 is built from 15 residues. Germline CDR1 reads SGHRS; CDR2 reads YFSETQ. The V and J ends lost 1 base and 4 bases respectively, with 14 bases between them.

V gene TRBV10-2 combines with J gene TRBJ1-4, with D uncertain. Germline CDR1 WSHSY, CDR2 SAAADI. Trimming left V 6 bases short and J 2 bases short, with 10 bases between. This CDR3 contains 14 residues. In nucleotides, the CDR3 is TGCGCCAGCAGGGCGTCGAGGACTAATGAAAAACTGTTTTTT. This translates into CASRASRTNEKLFF.

V and J are TRBV9 and TRBJ2-2, with 12 bases matching TRBD2. The CDR3 spans 19 residues. The germline CDR1 and CDR2 sequences are SGDLS and YYNGEE. The V segment lost 2 bases and the J segment 2 bases; nucleotides outside the gene matches: 10. This chain's CDR3 is CASSVPTSGGPFNTGELFF. DNA of the CDR3: TGTGCCAGCAGCGTTCCGACTAGCGGGGGTCCCTTTAACACCGGGGAGCTGTTTTTT.

The chain recombines TRBV5-8 with TRBJ2-1, with 10 bases that match TRBD1. Per the germline V gene, CDR1 is SGHTS and CDR2 is YDEGEE. V was pared by 4 bases and J by 4 bases, with 5 bases of the junction left unmatched. The CDR3 extends over 15 amino acids. CDR3 nucleotide sequence: TGTGCCAGCAGCCTGGGACAGGGGACATACAATGAGCAGTTCTTC. Residues: CASSLGQGTYNEQFF.